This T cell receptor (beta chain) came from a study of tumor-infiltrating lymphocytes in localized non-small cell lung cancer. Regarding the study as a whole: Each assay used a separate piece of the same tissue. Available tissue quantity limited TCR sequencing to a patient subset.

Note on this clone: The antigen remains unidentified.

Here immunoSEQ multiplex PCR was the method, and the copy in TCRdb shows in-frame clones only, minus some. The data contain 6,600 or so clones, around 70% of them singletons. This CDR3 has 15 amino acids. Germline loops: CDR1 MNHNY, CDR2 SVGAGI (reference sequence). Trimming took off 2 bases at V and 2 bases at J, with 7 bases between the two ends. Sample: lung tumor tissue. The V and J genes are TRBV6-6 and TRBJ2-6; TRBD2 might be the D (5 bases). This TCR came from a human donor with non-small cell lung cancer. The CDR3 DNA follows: TGTGCCAGCAGTTACCTCGGGGCTGGGGCCAACGTCCTGACTTTC. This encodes CASSYLGAGANVLTF.